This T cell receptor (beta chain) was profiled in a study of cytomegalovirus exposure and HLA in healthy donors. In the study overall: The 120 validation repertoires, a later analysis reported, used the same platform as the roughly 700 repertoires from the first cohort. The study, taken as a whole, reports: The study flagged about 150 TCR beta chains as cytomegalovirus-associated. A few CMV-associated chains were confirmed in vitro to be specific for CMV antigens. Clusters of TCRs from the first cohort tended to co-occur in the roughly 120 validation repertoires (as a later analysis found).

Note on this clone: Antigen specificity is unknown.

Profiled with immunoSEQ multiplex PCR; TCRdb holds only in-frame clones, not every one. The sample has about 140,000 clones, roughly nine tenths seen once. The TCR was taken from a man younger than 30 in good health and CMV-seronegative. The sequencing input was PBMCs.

The CDR3 sequence: CASTGLAGNNEQFF. DNA of the CDR3: TGTGCCAGCACCGGACTAGCGGGAAACAATGAGCAGTTCTTC. The V call is TRBV27, the J call TRBJ2-1; 12 bases are a match to TRBD2. CDR3 length: 14 residues. The germline CDR1 and CDR2 sequences are MNHEY and SMNVEV (reference sequence). V shed 7 bases and J 5 bases; nucleotides not matched to a gene: 3.